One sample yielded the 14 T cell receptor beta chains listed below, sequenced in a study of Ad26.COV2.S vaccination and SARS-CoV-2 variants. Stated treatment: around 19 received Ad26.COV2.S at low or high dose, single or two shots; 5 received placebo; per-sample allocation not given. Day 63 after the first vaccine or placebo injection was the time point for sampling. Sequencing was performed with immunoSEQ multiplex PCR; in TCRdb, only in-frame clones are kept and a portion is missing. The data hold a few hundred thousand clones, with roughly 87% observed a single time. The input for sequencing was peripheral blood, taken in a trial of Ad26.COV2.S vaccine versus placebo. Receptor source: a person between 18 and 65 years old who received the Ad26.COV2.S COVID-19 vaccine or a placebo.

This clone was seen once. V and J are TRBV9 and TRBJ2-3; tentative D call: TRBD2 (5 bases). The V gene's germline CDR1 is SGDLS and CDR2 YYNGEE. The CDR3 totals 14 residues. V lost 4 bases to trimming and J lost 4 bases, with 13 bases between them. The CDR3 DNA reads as TGTGCCAGCAGCACCCGCTTGGGAGCAGATACGCAGTATTTT. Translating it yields CASSTRLGADTQYF.

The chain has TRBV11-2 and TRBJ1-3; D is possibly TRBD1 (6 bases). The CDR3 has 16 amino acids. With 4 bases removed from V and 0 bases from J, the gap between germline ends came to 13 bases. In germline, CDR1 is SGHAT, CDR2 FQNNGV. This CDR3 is CASSSWTARSGNTIYF. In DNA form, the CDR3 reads TGTGCCAGCAGCTCGTGGACAGCTCGCTCTGGAAACACCATATATTTT.

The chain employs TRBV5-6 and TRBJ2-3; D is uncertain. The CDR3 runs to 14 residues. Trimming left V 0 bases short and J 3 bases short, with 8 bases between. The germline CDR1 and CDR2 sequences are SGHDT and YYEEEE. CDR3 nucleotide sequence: TGTGCCAGCAGCTTGGGGTTAACAACAGATACGCAGTATTTT. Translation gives CASSLGLTTDTQYF.

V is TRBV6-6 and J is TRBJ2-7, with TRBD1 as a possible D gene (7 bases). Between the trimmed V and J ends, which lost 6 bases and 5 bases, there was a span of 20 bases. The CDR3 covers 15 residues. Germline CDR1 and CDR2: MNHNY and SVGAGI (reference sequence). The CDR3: CASRTKTGSGDEQYF. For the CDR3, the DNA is TGTGCCAGCAGGACGAAGACAGGGTCGGGGGACGAGCAGTACTTC.

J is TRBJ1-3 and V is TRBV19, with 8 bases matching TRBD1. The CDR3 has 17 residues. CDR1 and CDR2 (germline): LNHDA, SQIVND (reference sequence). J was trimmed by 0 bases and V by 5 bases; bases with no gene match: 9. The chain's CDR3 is CASSREQGESSGNTIYF. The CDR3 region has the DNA TGTGCCAGTAGTCGAGAACAGGGGGAAAGCTCTGGAAACACCATATATTTT.

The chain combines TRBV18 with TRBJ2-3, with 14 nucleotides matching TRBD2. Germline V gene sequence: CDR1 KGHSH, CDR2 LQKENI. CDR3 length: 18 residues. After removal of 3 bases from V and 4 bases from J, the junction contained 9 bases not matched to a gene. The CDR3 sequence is CASSPLRTSGRRSDTQYF. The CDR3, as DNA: TGTGCCAGCTCACCCCTACGGACTAGCGGGAGGAGGTCAGATACGCAGTATTTT.

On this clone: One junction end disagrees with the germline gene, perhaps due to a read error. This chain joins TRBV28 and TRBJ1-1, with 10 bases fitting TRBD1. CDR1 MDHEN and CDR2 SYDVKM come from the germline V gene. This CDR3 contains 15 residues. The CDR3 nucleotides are TGTGCCAGCAGGAACCCGGGACAGGGGAACCCTGAAGCTTTCTTT. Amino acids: CASRNPGQGNPEAFF. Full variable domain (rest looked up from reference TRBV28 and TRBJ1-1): DVKVTQSSRYLVKRTGEKVFLECVQDMDHENMFWYRQDPGLGLRLIYFSYDVKMKEKGDIPEGYSVSREKKERFSLILESASTNQTSMYLCASRNPGQGNPEAFFGQGTRLTVV.

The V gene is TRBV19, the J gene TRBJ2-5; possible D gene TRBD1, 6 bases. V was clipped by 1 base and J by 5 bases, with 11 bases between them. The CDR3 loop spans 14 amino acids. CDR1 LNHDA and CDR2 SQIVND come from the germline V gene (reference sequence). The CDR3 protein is CASSIVGQGETQYF. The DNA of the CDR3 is TGTGCCAGTAGTATAGTGGGGCAGGGGGAGACCCAGTACTTC. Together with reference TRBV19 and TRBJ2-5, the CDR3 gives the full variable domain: DGGITQSPKYLFRKEGQNVTLSCEQNLNHDAMYWYRQDPGQGLRLIYYSQIVNDFQKGDIAEGYSVSREKKESFPLTVTSAQKNPTAFYLCASSIVGQGETQYFGPGTRLLVL.

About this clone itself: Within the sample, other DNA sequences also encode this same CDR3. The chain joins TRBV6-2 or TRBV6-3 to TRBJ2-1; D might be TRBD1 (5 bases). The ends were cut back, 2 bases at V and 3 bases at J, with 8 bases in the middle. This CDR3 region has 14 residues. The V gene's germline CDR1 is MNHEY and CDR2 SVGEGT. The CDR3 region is CASSYGTGYNEQFF. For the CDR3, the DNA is TGTGCCAGCAGTTACGGAACAGGCTACAATGAGCAGTTCTTC.

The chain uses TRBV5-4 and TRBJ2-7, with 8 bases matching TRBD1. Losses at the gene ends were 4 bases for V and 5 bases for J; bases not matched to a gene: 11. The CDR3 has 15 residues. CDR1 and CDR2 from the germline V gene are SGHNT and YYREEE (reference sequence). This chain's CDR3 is CASSRQQGALDEQYF. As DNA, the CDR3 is TGTGCCAGCAGCCGGCAGCAGGGGGCGCTCGACGAGCAGTACTTC.

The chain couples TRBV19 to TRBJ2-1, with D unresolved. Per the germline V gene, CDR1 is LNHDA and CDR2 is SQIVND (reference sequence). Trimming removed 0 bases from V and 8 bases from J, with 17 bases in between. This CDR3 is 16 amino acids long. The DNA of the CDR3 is TGTGCCAGTAGTATAGAAGGTGGGGTTAGCTCTTATGAGCAGTTCTTC. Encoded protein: CASSIEGGVSSYEQFF.

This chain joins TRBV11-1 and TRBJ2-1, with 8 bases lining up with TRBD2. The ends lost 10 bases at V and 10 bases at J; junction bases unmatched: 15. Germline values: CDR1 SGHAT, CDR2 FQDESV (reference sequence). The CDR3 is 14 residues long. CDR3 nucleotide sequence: TGTGCCACCACATCCCGGGAGGGTCGAGGGGAGCAGTTCTTC. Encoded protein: CATTSREGRGEQFF.

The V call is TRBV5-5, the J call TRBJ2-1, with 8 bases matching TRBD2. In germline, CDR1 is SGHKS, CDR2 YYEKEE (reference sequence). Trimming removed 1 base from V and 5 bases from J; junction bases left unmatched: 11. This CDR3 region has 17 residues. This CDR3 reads CASSLWLGPGLDNEQFF. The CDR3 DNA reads TGTGCCAGCAGCTTGTGGTTGGGACCGGGACTAGACAATGAGCAGTTCTTC.

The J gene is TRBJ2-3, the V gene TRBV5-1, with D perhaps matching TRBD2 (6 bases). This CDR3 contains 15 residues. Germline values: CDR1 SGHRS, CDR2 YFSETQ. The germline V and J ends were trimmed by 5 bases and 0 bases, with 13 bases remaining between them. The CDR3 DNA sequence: TGCGCCAGCAGTTTTGTTAGCGGTAGCACAGATACGCAGTATTTT. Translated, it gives CASSFVSGSTDTQYF.